One and the same sample provided the 24 T cell receptor beta chains below, sequenced in a study of cytomegalovirus exposure and HLA in healthy donors. Use of 60 Vbeta and 13 Jbeta primers characterized the PCR. The protocol was immunoSEQ multiplex PCR, while the TCRdb copy is restricted to in-frame clones and leaves out a portion. The table has 83,000 or so clones, 75% to 85% seen once. The specimen was PBMCs. The receptors were gathered from a woman aged 40 to 55 in good health and CMV-seropositive.

This chain links TRBV7-8 with TRBJ2-2; 8 nucleotides align to TRBD1. Trimming at V came to 5 bases and at J to 4 bases, leaving 12 bases not matched to a gene. The germline gives CDR1 SGHVS, CDR2 FQNEAQ. There are 17 residues in the CDR3. The CDR3 nucleotides are TGTGCCAGCAGCCTAAGGGGGAACAGGGGGAGCACCGGGGAGCTGTTTTTT. Its protein product is CASSLRGNRGSTGELFF.

The chain recombines TRBV19 with TRBJ2-4; 7 positions agree with TRBD1. The CDR3 extends over 17 amino acids. Per germline, CDR1 LNHDA and CDR2 SQIVND (reference sequence). The J segment lost 3 bases and the V segment lost 3 bases, leaving 11 bases of the junction unmatched. The CDR3 sequence: CASSITGTVIIKNIQYF. CDR3 DNA sequence: TGTGCCAGTAGTATCACTGGGACAGTAATAATCAAAAACATTCAGTACTTC.

J is TRBJ2-7 and V is TRBV18; D might be TRBD2 (5 bases). The germline V gene encodes CDR1 KGHSH and CDR2 LQKENI. Trimming shortened V by 6 bases and J by 0 bases, and 18 bases separated the two germline ends. This CDR3 contains 16 residues. For the CDR3, the DNA is TGTGCCAGCTCTCGGTCCCCTTCCGGGGACTCCTACGAGCAGTACTTC. As protein: CASSRSPSGDSYEQYF.

This sequence joins TRBV15 and TRBJ2-7; 10 nucleotides align to TRBD2. The CDR3 has 16 residues. The germline CDR1 and CDR2 sequences are LNHNV and YYDKDF (reference sequence). Unmatched junction bases numbered 4, after V lost 0 bases and J lost 2 bases. The CDR3 spells CATSREVGTSAYEQYF. The DNA for the CDR3 is TGTGCCACCAGCAGAGAGGTTGGGACTAGCGCCTACGAGCAGTACTTC.

This chain connects TRBV6-5 to TRBJ1-1; D is undetermined. The CDR3 contains 15 residues. The germline V and J ends were trimmed by 6 bases and 3 bases, with 17 bases remaining between them. Germline CDR1 MNHEY, CDR2 SVGAGI. This CDR3 is CASSPRPGRHTEAFF. In DNA, the CDR3 is TGTGCCAGCAGCCCGAGACCCGGGAGGCACACTGAAGCTTTCTTT.

This chain uses TRBV7-9 with TRBJ2-7; 9 positions agree with TRBD1. Germline V CDR1 and CDR2: SEHNR, FQNEAQ (reference sequence). This CDR3 has 15 residues. The V gene end was trimmed by 7 bases and the J gene end by 4 bases; junction bases not matched to a gene: 11. This chain's CDR3 is CASTRGQGLSYEQYF. Written as DNA, the CDR3 is TGTGCCAGCACTCGTGGACAGGGGTTATCTTACGAGCAGTACTTC.

This chain links TRBV11-2 with TRBJ2-7; tentative D call: TRBD1 (5 bases). Trimming removed 0 bases at V and 2 bases at J, with 11 bases between. Germline V gene data show CDR1 as SGHAT and CDR2 as FQNNGV. The CDR3 consists of 15 residues. The CDR3 sequence is CASSLEAGSTYEQYF. DNA of the CDR3: TGTGCCAGCAGCTTAGAGGCAGGGTCTACCTACGAGCAGTACTTC.

The rearrangement links TRBV10-1 to TRBJ1-6, with D possibly TRBD1 on 5 matching bases. CDR3 length: 18 residues. V was pared by 6 bases and J by 4 bases, with 22 bases between. The V gene's germline CDR1 is WNHNN and CDR2 SYGVQD (reference sequence). This chain's CDR3 is CASSVGRQGRIYNSPLHF. The CDR3 DNA follows: TGCGCCAGCAGCGTGGGTCGGCAGGGTAGGATTTATAATTCACCCCTCCACTTT.

The chain couples TRBV28 to TRBJ2-7; 8 bases match TRBD2. V lost 6 bases, J lost 2 bases, and 9 bases stayed unmatched. Germline V lookup: CDR1 MDHEN, CDR2 SYDVKM. This CDR3 is built from 15 residues. The CDR3 here is CASSSTGGATYEQYF. CDR3 nucleotides: TGTGCCAGCAGCTCCACGGGAGGGGCGACCTACGAGCAGTACTTC.

This sequence joins TRBV27 and TRBJ2-2; 12 bases match TRBD2. CDR1 and CDR2 (germline): MNHEY, SMNVEV (reference sequence). The trim removed 2 bases at V and 7 bases at J, leaving 8 bases unmatched. The CDR3 runs 17 residues. The CDR3 region is CASSLTSGGPGNGELFF. In DNA form, the CDR3 reads TGTGCCAGCAGTTTAACTAGCGGGGGGCCCGGAAACGGGGAGCTGTTTTTT.

The chain is built from TRBV27 and TRBJ1-2, with a tentative D call TRBD1 (5 bases). V dropped 3 bases and J dropped 5 bases, with 13 bases sitting between them. Looked up from germline, CDR1 is MNHEY and CDR2 is SMNVEV (reference sequence). This CDR3 has 14 amino acids. The DNA for the CDR3 is TGTGCCAGCAGTTTGGGCTCAGGGCCATATGGCTACACCTTC. Translation: CASSLGSGPYGYTF.

The chain carries TRBV27 and TRBJ2-7; TRBD1 matches at 8 bases. The CDR3 length is 15 residues. In germline, CDR1 is MNHEY, CDR2 SMNVEV (reference sequence). With V trimmed by 5 bases and J by 2 bases, 8 bases remained unmatched. As DNA, the CDR3 is TGTGCCAGCAGTAGACAGGGGTTTGGGACCTACGAGCAGTACTTC. It encodes CASSRQGFGTYEQYF.

This clone occurred a few times. The rearrangement links TRBV19 to TRBJ2-7; D possibly corresponds to TRBD2 (6 bases). Trimming stripped 3 bases from V and 1 base from J, with 13 bases between. From germline, CDR1 is LNHDA and CDR2 SQIVND (reference sequence). The CDR3 consists of 15 residues. The CDR3 reads CASSISGLTSYEQYF. The CDR3 region has the DNA TGTGCCAGTAGTATTTCGGGACTCACGTCCTACGAGCAGTACTTC.

The chain links TRBV30 to TRBJ2-3; TRBD2 is a possible D gene (6 bases). The CDR3 sequence is 14 residues long. The V gene's germline CDR1 is GTSNPN and CDR2 SVGIG (reference sequence). V lost 0 bases, J lost 4 bases, and 11 bases lay in between. As DNA, the CDR3 is TGTGCCTGGAGTGTCGGAGGGAGGTCAGATACGCAGTATTTT. Its protein product is CAWSVGGRSDTQYF. Complete variable domain (other parts from reference TRBV30 and TRBJ2-3): SQTIHQWPATLVQPVGSPLSLECTVEGTSNPNLYWYRQAAGRGLQLLFYSVGIGQISSEVPQNLSASRPQDRQFILSSKKLLLSDSGFYLCAWSVGGRSDTQYFGPGTRLTVL.

The chain links TRBV6-6 to TRBJ2-2; D is possibly TRBD1 (5 bases). The V gene's germline CDR1 is MNHNY and CDR2 SVGAGI (reference sequence). The CDR3 runs to 14 residues. V lost 2 bases and J lost 6, with 10 bases in between. The CDR3, as DNA: TGTGCCAGCAGTTACGGACAAGGGGCCGGGGAGCTGTTTTTT. The encoded protein is CASSYGQGAGELFF.

As to this clone: This specimen includes other DNA sequences encoding the same CDR3. The gene calls are TRBV4-2 and TRBJ2-7, with D perhaps TRBD1 (6 bases). The V gene lost 5 bases and the J gene lost 2 bases, with 16 bases spanning the gap. CDR3 size: 15 residues. The germline CDR1 and CDR2 sequences are LGHNA and YNFKEQ. The CDR3 here is CASSLQTGETYEQYF. The CDR3 DNA sequence: TGTGCCAGCAGCTTACAGACAGGAGAGACCTACGAGCAGTACTTC.

The chain carries TRBV18 and TRBJ1-5; 9 nucleotides line up with TRBD1. The V gene's germline CDR1 is KGHSH and CDR2 LQKENI. J was trimmed by 6 bases and V by 5 bases; bases with no gene match: 8. The CDR3 is 15 residues long. CDR3 amino acids: CASSRTGGAGQPQHF. CDR3 in DNA: TGTGCCAGCTCAAGAACAGGGGGCGCGGGTCAGCCCCAGCATTTT.

The chain links TRBV5-6 to TRBJ2-3, with 9 bases matching TRBD2. Germline V gene data show CDR1 as SGHDT and CDR2 as YYEEEE. J lost 2 bases, V lost 4 bases, and 8 bases had no gene match. There are 16 residues in the CDR3. The CDR3 loop is CASSLSGGHYTDTQYF. The CDR3 nucleotides read TGTGCCAGCAGCCTCAGCGGGGGGCACTACACAGATACGCAGTATTTT.

The rearrangement joins TRBV16 to TRBJ2-7; perhaps TRBD2 as D (5 bases). The CDR3 length is 14 residues. The germline V gene encodes CDR1 KGHSY and CDR2 FQNENV. Trimming cost V 2 bases and J 3 bases, with 11 bases left between them. CDR3 sequence (DNA): TGTGCCAGCAGCCAAGGAGACGGAGGCTACGAGCAGTACTTC. Protein: CASSQGDGGYEQYF. Full variable domain (missing parts from reference TRBV16 and TRBJ2-7): GEEVAQTPKHLVRGEGQKAKLYCAPIKGHSYVFWYQQVLKNEFKFLISFQNENVFDETGMPKERFSAKCLPNSPCSLEIQATKLEDSAVYFCASSQGDGGYEQYFGPGTRLTVT.

The genes are TRBV28 and TRBJ2-7, with 9 bases fitting TRBD1. In germline, CDR1 is MDHEN, CDR2 SYDVKM. The CDR3 sequence is 15 residues long. The J segment lost 2 bases and the V segment lost 5 bases, leaving 7 bases of the junction unmatched. The CDR3 sequence: CASSRPGQGTYEQYF. CDR3 DNA sequence: TGTGCCAGCAGTCGCCCGGGACAGGGTACCTACGAGCAGTACTTC.

The rearrangement links TRBV11-2 to TRBJ1-2; perhaps TRBD1 as D (6 bases). The germline V gene encodes CDR1 SGHAT and CDR2 FQNNGV. There are 15 residues in the CDR3. With 5 bases removed from V and 0 bases from J, the gap between germline ends came to 13 bases. CDR3 nucleotide sequence: TGTGCCAGCAGCCCAACAGGGACCCCTAACTATGGCTACACCTTC. Translated, it gives CASSPTGTPNYGYTF.

This clone was recorded a few times. The V call is TRBV19, the J call TRBJ1-2; D is unclear. Trimming cost V 3 bases and J 1 base, with 6 bases left between them. In germline, CDR1 is LNHDA, CDR2 SQIVND (reference sequence). CDR3 length: 13 amino acids. CDR3 DNA: TGTGCCAGTAGTATCGGGTATAACTATGGCTACACCTTC. It is translated as CASSIGYNYGYTF. Drawing the rest from reference TRBV19 and TRBJ1-2, the complete variable domain is DGGITQSPKYLFRKEGQNVTLSCEQNLNHDAMYWYRQDPGQGLRLIYYSQIVNDFQKGDIAEGYSVSREKKESFPLTVTSAQKNPTAFYLCASSIGYNYGYTFGSGTRLTVV.

This clone was detected a few times. In DNA, the CDR3 is TGTGCCTCCAGGGAGACAGGACGTACCCATACTGAAGCTTTCTTT. Translating it yields CASRETGRTHTEAFF. This sequence joins TRBV6-5 and TRBJ1-1; a weak D match, TRBD1 (6 bases). The CDR3 spans 15 residues. V was trimmed by 11 bases and J by 5 bases, leaving 24 bases between them. The germline V gene has CDR1 MNHEY and CDR2 SVGAGI.

This clone was picked up one time. CDR3 sequence (DNA): TGCGCCAGCAGCTTAAGCCCCTCCTACGAGCAGTACTTC. Protein sequence: CASSLSPSYEQYF. The chain joins TRBV5-1 to TRBJ2-7; D unclear. Trimming removed 2 bases from V and 0 bases from J, with 6 bases in between. Per germline, CDR1 SGHRS and CDR2 YFSETQ. The CDR3 loop spans 13 amino acids.